Each of the 26 T cell receptor beta chains below was sequenced from the same sample in a study of shared clonotypes between healthy human individuals. Using immunoSEQ multiplex PCR, the repertoire was profiled, and TCRdb retains in-frame clones only, with some absent. The table lists 2.3 million or so clones, just over 90% of them singletons, with under 0.45% in the top ten. The sample consisted of naive CD4+ T cells from PBMCs. The subset: CD45RA+ positively selected. The receptors originated from a man aged 18 to 30 in good health. Some clones in this sample may be carry-over from other donors' samples.

This chain uses TRBV30 with TRBJ2-4; D is possibly TRBD1 or TRBD2 (5 bases each). Trimming removed 0 bases from V and 6 bases from J, with 15 bases in between. The CDR3 is 15 residues long. Germline CDR1 is GTSNPN and CDR2 is SVGIG (reference sequence). DNA for the CDR3: TGTGCCTGGAGTGTAGGGACGGCGGCTGGAAACATTCAGTACTTC. Amino acids: CAWSVGTAAGNIQYF. Together with reference TRBV30 and TRBJ2-4, the CDR3 gives the full variable domain: SQTIHQWPATLVQPVGSPLSLECTVEGTSNPNLYWYRQAAGRGLQLLFYSVGIGQISSEVPQNLSASRPQDRQFILSSKKLLLSDSGFYLCAWSVGTAAGNIQYFGAGTRLSVL.

CDR3 coding DNA: TGTGCCAGCAGCCATCGAGGGACAGGGGGGTCTGTCACTGAAGCTTTCTTT. Its protein product is CASSHRGTGGSVTEAFF. The gene calls are TRBV11-1 and TRBJ1-1, with 11 bases fitting TRBD1. There are 17 residues in the CDR3. CDR1 is SGHAT, CDR2 FQDESV, per germline (reference sequence). Unmatched junction bases numbered 12, after V lost 5 bases and J lost 4 bases.

The chain couples TRBV7-9 to TRBJ1-3, with 7 bases that match TRBD1. V lost 2 bases and J lost 0; bases outside the gene matches: 7. Germline CDR1 is SEHNR and CDR2 is FQNEAQ (reference sequence). This CDR3 comprises 17 residues. CDR3 region: CASSLRQGTDSGNTIYF. The CDR3 coding sequence is TGTGCCAGCAGCTTAAGACAGGGCACTGACTCTGGAAACACCATATATTTT. Drawing the rest from reference TRBV7-9 and TRBJ1-3, the complete variable domain is DTGVSQNPRHKITKRGQNVTFRCDPISEHNRLYWYRQTLGQGPEFLTYFQNEAQLEKSRLLSDRFSAERPKGSFSTLEIQRTEQGDSAMYLCASSLRQGTDSGNTIYFGEGSWLTVV.

V usage is TRBV28 and J usage is TRBJ2-1; 13 bases fit TRBD2. Germline V lookup: CDR1 MDHEN, CDR2 SYDVKM. Trimming at V came to 5 bases and at J to 10 bases, leaving 11 bases not matched to a gene. The CDR3 consists of 16 residues. The CDR3: CASSPGGTSGIWEQFF. Written as DNA, the CDR3 is TGTGCCAGCAGTCCCGGGGGGACTAGCGGGATTTGGGAGCAGTTCTTC.

V usage is TRBV5-4 and J usage is TRBJ1-2, with a weak D call TRBD1 (5 bases). V gave up 3 bases and J gave up 6 bases, with 18 bases separating them. The CDR3 contains 15 residues. Germline CDR1 SGHNT, CDR2 YYREEE (reference sequence). CDR3 in amino acids: CASSSPPRESHGYTF. Here the CDR3 DNA reads TGTGCCAGCAGCTCGCCGCCCAGGGAGAGTCATGGCTACACCTTC.

Written as DNA, the CDR3 is TGTGCCAGCTCACCGGTGGGACAGGTAGCCTACAATCAGCCCCAGCATTTT. As protein: CASSPVGQVAYNQPQHF. V gene TRBV18 combines with J gene TRBJ1-5; 8 nucleotides line up with TRBD1. This CDR3 is built from 17 residues. The V and J ends lost 3 bases and 3 bases, in that order; junction bases with no gene match: 10. The germline V gene has CDR1 KGHSH and CDR2 LQKENI. The full variable domain, in which reference TRBV18 and TRBJ1-5 provide the parts outside the CDR3, is NAGVMQNPRHLVRRRGQEARLRCSPMKGHSHVYWYRQLPEEGLKFMVYLQKENIIDESGMPKERFSAEFPKEGPSILRIQQVVRGDSAAYFCASSPVGQVAYNQPQHFGDGTRLSIL.

The chain carries TRBV5-1 and TRBJ1-2, with 8 bases aligning to TRBD1. The CDR3 has 16 residues. The V and J ends lost 5 bases and 8 bases, in that order; junction bases with no gene match: 17. Germline CDR1 reads SGHRS; CDR2 reads YFSETQ. Here the CDR3 reads CASRENQGAPDLGYTF. The CDR3 DNA reads TGCGCCAGCAGGGAAAACCAGGGGGCGCCTGACCTCGGCTACACCTTC.

V is TRBV11-1 and J is TRBJ2-7; D possibly corresponds to TRBD1 (6 bases). V lost 0 bases and J lost 3, with 12 bases in between. The V gene's germline CDR1 is SGHAT and CDR2 FQDESV (reference sequence). This CDR3 is built from 15 residues. The CDR3 sequence is CASSLAGQLYYEQYF. The CDR3 coding sequence is TGTGCCAGCAGCTTAGCAGGACAGTTATACTACGAGCAGTACTTC.

The chain joins TRBV29-1 to TRBJ2-1; TRBD1 aligns across 7 bases. The length of the CDR3 is 15 residues. V was pared by 6 bases and J by 0 bases, with 8 bases of the junction left unmatched. The germline CDR1 and CDR2 sequences are SQVTM and ANQGSEA. In DNA form, the CDR3 reads TGCAGCGTAGCCGGGACAGAAGTCTCCTACAATGAGCAGTTCTTC. This codes for CSVAGTEVSYNEQFF.

The V and J genes are TRBV7-6 and TRBJ2-1, with TRBD2 identical over 9 bases. There are 15 residues in the CDR3. Germline V gene data show CDR1 as SGHVS and CDR2 as FNYEAQ. V shed 5 bases and J 6 bases; nucleotides not matched to a gene: 8. This chain's CDR3 is CASSGRASGINEQFF. The DNA for the CDR3 is TGTGCCAGCAGCGGGAGGGCTAGCGGGATCAATGAGCAGTTCTTC.

J is TRBJ1-3 and V is TRBV29-1; no clear D. Germline V lookup: CDR1 SQVTM, CDR2 ANQGSEA. This CDR3 spans 12 amino acids. Trimming left V 3 bases short and J 5 bases short, with 8 bases between. CDR3 nucleotide sequence: TGCAGCGTTGATAAGCACCGAAACACCATATATTTT. This translates into CSVDKHRNTIYF.

The rearrangement links TRBV6-6 to TRBJ1-5; no firm D call. The CDR3 runs 14 residues. CDR1 and CDR2 (germline): MNHNY, SVGAGI (reference sequence). V lost 7 bases to trimming and J lost 0 bases, with 10 bases between them. The CDR3 region has the DNA TGTGCCAGCACTGACTCGGTTAGCAATCAGCCCCAGCATTTT. It encodes CASTDSVSNQPQHF.

The rearrangement joins TRBV7-2 to TRBJ1-1, with TRBD1 as a possible D gene (6 bases). The CDR3 is 14 amino acids. The V and J ends lost 1 base and 6 bases respectively, with 12 bases between them. Germline CDR1 reads SGHTA; CDR2 reads FQGNSA. The CDR3 protein is CASSLDRATSEAFF. The CDR3 DNA is TGTGCCAGCAGCTTAGACAGGGCAACCTCTGAAGCTTTCTTT.

The chain links TRBV28 to TRBJ2-5; TRBD1 matches at 9 bases. This CDR3 has 15 residues. Germline V gives CDR1 MDHEN, CDR2 SYDVKM. V lost 6 bases and J lost 4; bases outside the gene matches: 9. Written as DNA, the CDR3 is TGTGCCAGCAGCCGGTCCACAGGGGGCGCAGAGACCCAGTACTTC. As protein: CASSRSTGGAETQYF.

This clone has a single count. The chain carries TRBV4-2 and TRBJ2-2; D ambiguous. V was pared by 1 base and J by 5 bases, with 14 bases between. This CDR3 has 16 amino acids. The germline gives CDR1 LGHNA, CDR2 YNFKEQ. CDR3 sequence reads: CASSQGLEFWTGELFF. The DNA of the CDR3 is TGTGCCAGCAGCCAAGGATTAGAATTTTGGACCGGGGAGCTGTTTTTT.

The chain links TRBV28 to TRBJ2-4; a weak D match, TRBD1 (5 bases). The CDR3 consists of 16 residues. CDR1 is MDHEN and CDR2 is SYDVKM in the germline V gene. The V gene lost 5 bases and the J gene lost 2 bases, with 16 bases spanning the gap. The CDR3 DNA follows: TGTGCCAGCAGTGGACAATCGGTGGTTCCCAAAAACATTCAGTACTTC. Its protein is CASSGQSVVPKNIQYF.

The chain recombines TRBV7-2 with TRBJ1-5, with a weak D call TRBD1 (5 bases). Trimming cost V 5 bases and J 7 bases, with 18 bases left between them. Germline CDR1 is SGHTA and CDR2 is FQGNSA. The CDR3 is made up of 15 amino acids. The DNA of the CDR3 is TGTGCCAGCAGCCGAGGGAGGGACGGCGTACAGCCCCAGCATTTT. It specifies CASSRGRDGVQPQHF.

The table lists this clone with a count of one. The rearrangement links TRBV28 to TRBJ1-4; D is undetermined. The germline V gene has CDR1 MDHEN and CDR2 SYDVKM. V lost 3 bases and J 4 bases, leaving 15 bases between the germline ends. This CDR3 region has 16 residues. CDR3 coding DNA: TGTGCCAGCAGTTTCGACCGGAGCTATCTTAATGAAAAACTGTTTTTT. Encoded protein: CASSFDRSYLNEKLFF. Full variable domain (rest looked up from reference TRBV28 and TRBJ1-4): DVKVTQSSRYLVKRTGEKVFLECVQDMDHENMFWYRQDPGLGLRLIYFSYDVKMKEKGDIPEGYSVSREKKERFSLILESASTNQTSMYLCASSFDRSYLNEKLFFGSGTQLSVL.

The rearrangement uses TRBV6-5 and TRBJ2-5, with D unclear. The ends were cut back, 0 bases at V and 1 base at J, with 6 bases in the middle. The germline V gene encodes CDR1 MNHEY and CDR2 SVGAGI. The CDR3 has 14 amino acids. CDR3 coding DNA: TGTGCCAGCAGTTACTCAGGGCCCCAAGAGACCCAGTACTTC. As protein: CASSYSGPQETQYF.

The gene calls are TRBV25-1 and TRBJ2-7; 12 positions match TRBD1. Germline lookup yields CDR1 MGHDK and CDR2 SYGVNS. V shed 3 bases and J 6 bases; nucleotides not matched to a gene: 6. The CDR3 length is 15 residues. The CDR3 loop reads CASSDGDRGLSEQYF. The CDR3 region has the DNA TGTGCCAGCAGTGACGGGGACAGGGGGCTCTCCGAGCAGTACTTC.

This chain joins TRBV9 and TRBJ2-7, with D possibly matching TRBD2 (5 bases). Germline assignment: CDR1 SGDLS and CDR2 YYNGEE. The V gene lost 0 bases and the J gene lost 2 bases, with 12 bases spanning the gap. The length of the CDR3 is 15 residues. In DNA, the CDR3 is TGTGCCAGCAGCGTAGGGGCCGCCGGGGCCTACGAGCAGTACTTC. Translation: CASSVGAAGAYEQYF.

The chain links TRBV9 to TRBJ2-1; 13 nucleotides agree with TRBD2. CDR1 is SGDLS, CDR2 YYNGEE, per germline. V was clipped by 4 bases and J by 5 bases; unmatched bases: 3. CDR3 length: 15 residues. CDR3 residues: CASSQTSGRHNEQFF. The CDR3 coding sequence is TGTGCCAGCAGCCAGACTAGCGGGAGGCACAATGAGCAGTTCTTC.

CDR3 bases: TGTGCCAGCAGCGTGAGGGAAGGAGCCTACGAGCAGTACTTC. It yields the protein CASSVREGAYEQYF. The chain uses TRBV7-2 and TRBJ2-7; TRBD2 might be the D (5 bases). Trimming cost V 5 bases and J 2 bases, with 13 bases left between them. The CDR3 totals 14 residues. Germline CDR1 SGHTA, CDR2 FQGNSA.

The V call is TRBV11-3, the J call TRBJ2-2, with a weak D call TRBD1 (6 bases). Germline V gene sequence: CDR1 SGHNT, CDR2 YENEEA. The CDR3 has 12 residues. V was cut by 7 bases and J by 5 bases, with 8 bases left in between. The CDR3 DNA sequence: TGTGCCAGCACAAGGGGGACCGGGGAGCTGTTTTTT. It codes for CASTRGTGELFF.

The CDR3 DNA reads TGTGCCAGCAGCCCCCGACAGGGCCACGAGCAGTACTTC. Translation gives CASSPRQGHEQYF. The V call is TRBV7-9, the J call TRBJ2-7; 7 nucleotides align to TRBD1. The CDR3 spans 13 residues. Looked up from germline, CDR1 is SEHNR and CDR2 is FQNEAQ (reference sequence). The V and J ends lost 5 bases and 5 bases, in that order; junction bases with no gene match: 6.

Only one count was recorded for this clone. The V and J genes are TRBV11-2 and TRBJ2-1, with 14 bases fitting TRBD2. Germline CDR1 is SGHAT and CDR2 is FQNNGV. This CDR3 is 16 amino acids long. The V segment lost 5 bases and the J segment 6 bases; nucleotides outside the gene matches: 6. The CDR3 here is CASSPVGLAGGNEQFF. In DNA, the CDR3 is TGTGCCAGCAGCCCGGTCGGACTAGCGGGAGGCAATGAGCAGTTCTTC.